One and the same sample provided the 32 T cell receptor beta chains below, sequenced in a study of PD-1 blockade in classical Hodgkin lymphoma. The time point was: cycle 4 day 1 (C4D1), after more than five weeks of nivolumab. Each patient relapsed following autologous stem cell transplantation, and prior brentuximab vedotin exposure differed. Clones were sequenced by immunoSEQ multiplex PCR, and TCRdb holds only the in-frame ones, with some missing. The sample contains roughly 20,000 clones, around 85% of which appear only once. Sequences were derived from peripheral blood mononuclear cells (PBMCs), sampled before the fourth cycle of nivolumab. All receptors derive from a human donor with classical Hodgkin lymphoma.

This chain connects TRBV28 to TRBJ2-4, with TRBD1 matching over 7 bases. Germline V gene lookup returns CDR1 MDHEN and CDR2 SYDVKM. The V segment lost 3 bases and the J segment 7 bases; nucleotides outside the gene matches: 15. The CDR3 consists of 17 residues. The CDR3 loop is CASSLVGEGGKRNIQYF. The CDR3 DNA follows: TGTGCCAGCAGTTTGGTGGGGGAAGGGGGCAAAAGGAACATTCAGTACTTC. The variable domain in full, completed from reference TRBV28 and TRBJ2-4, reads DVKVTQSSRYLVKRTGEKVFLECVQDMDHENMFWYRQDPGLGLRLIYFSYDVKMKEKGDIPEGYSVSREKKERFSLILESASTNQTSMYLCASSLVGEGGKRNIQYFGAGTRLSVL.

V gene TRBV2 combines with J gene TRBJ2-2; TRBD1 might be the D (6 bases). Between the trimmed V and J ends, which lost 3 bases and 3 bases, there was a span of 17 bases. This CDR3 is built from 17 residues. From germline, CDR1 is SNHLY and CDR2 FYNNEI. The CDR3 DNA sequence: TGTGCCAGCAGTGATACCACAGGGCCCAAGGACACCGGGGAGCTGTTTTTT. Protein: CASSDTTGPKDTGELFF.

The chain links TRBV6-6 to TRBJ2-3; D unresolved. Trimming left V 7 bases short and J 0 bases short, with 8 bases between. The germline gives CDR1 MNHNY, CDR2 SVGAGI (reference sequence). This CDR3 is 13 amino acids long. The CDR3 here is CASNTPSTDTQYF. In nucleotides, the CDR3 is TGTGCCAGCAATACACCTAGCACAGATACGCAGTATTTT.

The genes are TRBV18 and TRBJ1-3; no clear D. Germline values: CDR1 KGHSH, CDR2 LQKENI. V dropped 3 bases and J dropped 0 bases, with 6 bases sitting between them. This CDR3 comprises 14 residues. The CDR3 spells CASSPESSGNTIYF. CDR3 nucleotide sequence: TGTGCCAGCTCACCGGAGAGCTCTGGAAACACCATATATTTT. The full variable domain, in which reference TRBV18 and TRBJ1-3 provide the parts outside the CDR3, is NAGVMQNPRHLVRRRGQEARLRCSPMKGHSHVYWYRQLPEEGLKFMVYLQKENIIDESGMPKERFSAEFPKEGPSILRIQQVVRGDSAAYFCASSPESSGNTIYFGEGSWLTVV.

The genes are TRBV7-2 and TRBJ2-5; weak D call: TRBD2 (6 bases). CDR1 and CDR2 (germline): SGHTA, FQGNSA. V was pared by 3 bases and J by 5 bases, with 16 bases between. CDR3 length equals 15 residues. The CDR3 DNA sequence: TGTGCCAGCAGCTTTTACACCCCCGGGGGTGAGACCCAGTACTTC. Encoded protein: CASSFYTPGGETQYF.

Regarding this clone: One end of the junction is discordant with germline, which a read error may explain. The CDR3 spells CASSPPTPGTSLSLAKNIQYF. The CDR3, as DNA: TGTGCTAGCAGCCCCCCCACCCCCGGGACCTCTTTAAGCTTAGCCAAAAACATTCAGTACTTC. The chain joins TRBV7-7 to TRBJ2-4; D might be TRBD1 or TRBD2, each matching 5 bases. Germline-derived CDR1 and CDR2 are SSHAT and FNYEAQ (reference sequence). This CDR3 contains 21 residues. The variable domain in full, with the rest retrieved from reference TRBV7-7 and TRBJ2-4, is GAGVSQSPRYKVTKRGQDVTLRCDPISSHATLYWYQQALGQGPEFLTYFNYEAQPDKSGLPSDRFSAERPEGSISTLTIQRTEQRDSAMYRCASSPPTPGTSLSLAKNIQYFGAGTRLSVL.

V usage is TRBV2 and J usage is TRBJ2-7; 7 nucleotides agree with TRBD1. The CDR3 length is 14 residues. The trim removed 6 bases at V and 1 base at J, leaving 6 bases unmatched. Germline V gene lookup returns CDR1 SNHLY and CDR2 FYNNEI. Here the CDR3 DNA reads TGTGCCAGCAGCCGGGACAGATTTTCCTACGAGCAGTACTTC. The encoded protein is CASSRDRFSYEQYF.

This clone was observed a single time. The chain carries TRBV5-1 and TRBJ2-3, with a possible D match to TRBD2 (5 bases). V was clipped by 0 bases and J by 1 base, with 9 bases between them. Germline CDR1 and CDR2: SGHRS and YFSETQ. There are 15 residues in the CDR3. The CDR3 reads CASSLAQAGTDTQYF. The CDR3 coding sequence is TGCGCCAGCAGCTTGGCCCAAGCGGGCACAGATACGCAGTATTTT. Filled out from reference TRBV5-1 and TRBJ2-3, the complete variable domain reads KAGVTQTPRYLIKTRGQQVTLSCSPISGHRSVSWYQQTPGQGLQFLFEYFSETQRNKGNFPGRFSGRQFSNSRSEMNVSTLELGDSALYLCASSLAQAGTDTQYFGPGTRLTVL.

This clone has more than one count but fewer than ten. The V and J genes are TRBV5-4 and TRBJ2-1; D might be TRBD2 (6 bases). The CDR3 loop spans 15 amino acids. Germline-derived CDR1 and CDR2 are SGHNT and YYREEE (reference sequence). Trimming took 2 bases from V and 2 from J, leaving 11 bases between them. The CDR3 coding sequence is TGTGCCAGCAGCTTAGGAGGGACTGCCTACAATGAGCAGTTCTTC. As protein: CASSLGGTAYNEQFF.

The chain couples TRBV10-3 to TRBJ1-4; 11 nucleotides match TRBD1. This CDR3 contains 15 residues. The junction had 2 bases not matched to a gene; V was cut back by 2 bases and J by 6 bases. CDR1 and CDR2 (germline): ENHRY, SYGVKD. The CDR3 DNA sequence: TGTGCCATCAGTGAGGGGACAGGGGGAGATGAAAAACTGTTTTTT. It yields the protein CAISEGTGGDEKLFF.

This chain links TRBV6-1 with TRBJ1-5; no definite D call. In germline, CDR1 is MNHNS, CDR2 SASEGT. Trimming took off 1 base at V and 4 bases at J, with 14 bases between the two ends. This CDR3 comprises 16 residues. The CDR3 spells CASSEVGPFLNQPQHF. The DNA for the CDR3 is TGTGCCAGCAGTGAAGTAGGACCCTTCCTAAATCAGCCCCAGCATTTT.

The chain's CDR3 is CASSPDGGRSGNTIYF. The CDR3 bases are TGCGCCAGCAGCCCGGACGGGGGTAGGTCTGGAAACACCATATATTTT. The V gene is TRBV5-1, the J gene TRBJ1-3, with a weak D call TRBD1 (5 bases). With 4 bases removed from V and 1 base from J, the gap between germline ends came to 15 bases. Germline CDR1 is SGHRS and CDR2 is YFSETQ. The CDR3 has 16 amino acids.

This chain connects TRBV28 to TRBJ1-6, with 7 bases that match TRBD1. CDR1 and CDR2 from the germline V gene are MDHEN and SYDVKM. This CDR3 has 17 residues. J was trimmed by 7 bases and V by 2 bases; bases with no gene match: 11. The CDR3 region has the DNA TGTGCCAGCAGTTTACCCCCGGGACAGTCACTAAATTCACCCCTCCACTTT. Its translation is CASSLPPGQSLNSPLHF.

This sequence joins TRBV29-1 and TRBJ2-5; D not certain. The CDR3 runs 13 residues. Deletions cut 5 bases from V and 5 bases from J, with 15 bases between. Germline loops: CDR1 SQVTM, CDR2 ANQGSEA. The CDR3 DNA sequence: TGCAGCGTTTTAATCGGTGGCGCGGAGACCCAGTACTTC. Protein product: CSVLIGGAETQYF.

The chain has TRBV6-5 and TRBJ2-7; 7 bases map to TRBD1. J was trimmed by 9 bases and V by 6 bases; bases with no gene match: 14. Germline V CDR1 and CDR2: MNHEY, SVGAGI. The CDR3 runs to 14 residues. In DNA, the CDR3 is TGTGCCAGCAGACCACAGGGGACCGATGGCAGGCAGTACTTC. It yields the protein CASRPQGTDGRQYF.

Only one count was recorded for this clone. The rearrangement links TRBV5-6 to TRBJ2-1, with D unclear. V lost 1 base to trimming and J lost 5 bases, with 10 bases between them. Germline assignment: CDR1 SGHDT and CDR2 YYEEEE. This CDR3 is built from 14 residues. The CDR3 is CASSLRQANNEQFF. CDR3 DNA sequence: TGTGCCAGCAGCTTGAGGCAGGCGAACAATGAGCAGTTCTTC.

The V gene is TRBV6-5, the J gene TRBJ2-2; D remains unclear. The CDR3 is 14 residues long. Germline lookup yields CDR1 MNHEY and CDR2 SVGAGI. Trimming stripped 6 bases from V and 4 bases from J, with 12 bases between. The CDR3 here is CASSPGWGTGELFF. As DNA, the CDR3 is TGTGCCAGCAGCCCCGGGTGGGGCACCGGGGAGCTGTTTTTT.

The CDR3, as DNA: TGTGCCAGCAGCGTCCGTTCCTCAGCGGGGGGAGAGCAGTTCTTC. As protein: CASSVRSSAGGEQFF. This chain connects TRBV5-5 to TRBJ2-1; the match to TRBD2 covers 9 bases. CDR1 SGHKS and CDR2 YYEKEE come from the germline V gene (reference sequence). V dropped 4 bases and J dropped 10; count of bases not matched to a gene: 12. This CDR3 has 15 residues.

This chain links TRBV12-5 with TRBJ2-1, with D perhaps assigned TRBD1 or TRBD2 (5 bases each). CDR3 size: 15 residues. CDR1 and CDR2 from the germline V gene are LGHNT and FRNRAP. Trimming left V 2 bases short and J 8 bases short, with 16 bases between. The DNA of the CDR3 is TGTGCTAGTGGTTTGCCGGGACCCCTAGGCCATGAGCAGTTCTTC. Protein sequence: CASGLPGPLGHEQFF.

The chain links TRBV6-6 to TRBJ2-1, with 15 bases fitting TRBD2. Germline CDR1 and CDR2: MNHNY and SVGAGI (reference sequence). The V gene end was trimmed by 6 bases and the J gene end by 7 bases; junction bases not matched to a gene: 7. There are 16 residues in the CDR3. CDR3 coding DNA: TGTGCCAGCAGGAGGACTAGCGGGGGGGAAGGGAATGAGCAGTTCTTC. This codes for CASRRTSGGEGNEQFF.

This rearrangement joins TRBV11-2 to TRBJ2-5; 8 nucleotides match TRBD2. CDR3 size: 13 residues. The V segment lost 4 bases and the J segment 4 bases; nucleotides outside the gene matches: 2. The germline CDR1 and CDR2 sequences are SGHAT and FQNNGV. CDR3 residues: CASSYGRAETQYF. CDR3 nucleotides: TGTGCCAGCAGCTACGGGAGGGCAGAGACCCAGTACTTC. Together with reference TRBV11-2 and TRBJ2-5, the CDR3 gives the full variable domain: EAGVAQSPRYKIIEKRQSVAFWCNPISGHATLYWYQQILGQGPKLLIQFQNNGVVDDSQLPKDRFSAERLKGVDSTLKIQPAKLEDSAVYLCASSYGRAETQYFGPGTRLLVL.

The chain employs TRBV28 and TRBJ2-5; D is uncertain. V was cut by 6 bases and J by 4 bases, with 18 bases left in between. CDR1 and CDR2 from the germline V gene are MDHEN and SYDVKM. The CDR3 is 15 residues long. The CDR3, as DNA: TGTGCCAGCAGATCCGGAGATATCCGAGGAGAGACCCAGTACTTC. Protein: CASRSGDIRGETQYF.

The chain has TRBV5-1 and TRBJ1-4; 9 positions match TRBD1. V was pared by 6 bases and J by 8 bases, with 8 bases of the junction left unmatched. This CDR3 has 14 amino acids. Germline lookup yields CDR1 SGHRS and CDR2 YFSETQ. The CDR3 DNA reads TGCGCCAGCAACACCGGGACAGGGTCAGAAAAACTGTTTTTT. It specifies CASNTGTGSEKLFF.

The rearrangement joins TRBV29-1 to TRBJ1-1, with a tentative D call TRBD1 (6 bases). V was trimmed by 7 bases and J by 3 bases, leaving 18 bases between them. Per the germline V gene, CDR1 is SQVTM and CDR2 is ANQGSEA. CDR3 size: 14 residues. Written as DNA, the CDR3 is TGCAGCGCCCTGAGACAGGCTGAGGACACTGAAGCTTTCTTT. Residues: CSALRQAEDTEAFF.

V and J are TRBV28 and TRBJ2-3; the match to TRBD1 covers 9 bases. The germline gives CDR1 MDHEN, CDR2 SYDVKM. The V and J ends lost 7 bases and 5 bases, in that order; junction bases with no gene match: 10. This CDR3 is 15 amino acids long. The CDR3 reads CASTTGQGFGDTQYF. The CDR3 DNA sequence: TGTGCCAGCACCACGGGACAGGGCTTTGGAGATACGCAGTATTTT.

The chain has TRBV9 and TRBJ2-7, with 8 bases aligning to TRBD1. The CDR3 consists of 15 residues. CDR1 and CDR2 (germline): SGDLS, YYNGEE. J lost 2 bases, V lost 4 bases, and 8 bases had no gene match. The CDR3 nucleotides read TGTGCCAGCAGCCCCGGGACAGGCCCAGCCTACGAGCAGTACTTC. Its protein product is CASSPGTGPAYEQYF.

The chain joins TRBV9 to TRBJ1-5, with unresolved D. The CDR3 length is 13 residues. Trimming shortened V by 0 bases and J by 7 bases, and 8 bases separated the two germline ends. CDR1 SGDLS and CDR2 YYNGEE come from the germline V gene. The CDR3 loop reads CASSVAGYQPQHF. In nucleotides, the CDR3 is TGTGCCAGCAGCGTAGCGGGGTACCAGCCCCAGCATTTT. Looking up the rest from reference TRBV9 and TRBJ1-5 gives the full variable domain: DSGVTQTPKHLITATGQRVTLRCSPRSGDLSVYWYQQSLDQGLQFLIQYYNGEERAKGNILERFSAQQFPDLHSELNLSSLELGDSALYFCASSVAGYQPQHFGDGTRLSIL.

The rearrangement uses TRBV7-3 and TRBJ2-7; 9 bases are shared with TRBD1. This CDR3 has 13 amino acids. The V segment lost 3 bases and the J segment 5 bases; nucleotides outside the gene matches: 2. Germline lookup yields CDR1 SGHTA and CDR2 FQGTGA. CDR3 region: CASSFTGGDEQYF. CDR3 nucleotide sequence: TGTGCCAGCAGCTTTACAGGGGGCGACGAGCAGTACTTC.

This chain uses TRBV12-5 with TRBJ2-4, with a tentative D call TRBD2 (5 bases). The CDR3 contains 16 residues. V lost 2 bases to trimming and J lost 3 bases, with 14 bases between them. The germline gives CDR1 LGHNT, CDR2 FRNRAP. CDR3 residues: CASGLRSRGNKNIQYF. The DNA for the CDR3 is TGTGCTAGTGGTTTGAGGAGTCGGGGAAACAAAAACATTCAGTACTTC.

The rearrangement joins TRBV2 to TRBJ2-7; possible D gene TRBD2, 6 bases. The V end was cut by 4 bases, the J end by 0 bases, with 10 bases between. The CDR3 extends over 14 amino acids. Germline lookup yields CDR1 SNHLY and CDR2 FYNNEI. The CDR3 reads CASSGPGDSYEQYF. CDR3 DNA sequence: TGTGCCAGCAGTGGGCCGGGAGACTCCTACGAGCAGTACTTC.

This chain joins TRBV15 and TRBJ1-1; D gene ambiguous. Germline CDR1 reads LNHNV; CDR2 reads YYDKDF (reference sequence). The V and J ends lost 3 bases and 0 bases respectively, with 5 bases between them. The CDR3 has 13 residues. The CDR3 coding sequence is TGTGCCACCAGCAGTCGGGTGAACACTGAAGCTTTCTTT. It is translated as CATSSRVNTEAFF.

The gene calls are TRBV27 and TRBJ2-2; D is possibly TRBD1 (6 bases). V gave up 5 bases and J gave up 5 bases, with 18 bases separating them. Per the germline V gene, CDR1 is MNHEY and CDR2 is SMNVEV (reference sequence). CDR3 length: 16 amino acids. CDR3 amino acids: CASSKGWGPGTGELFF. In nucleotides, the CDR3 is TGTGCCAGCAGTAAGGGGTGGGGGCCAGGGACCGGGGAGCTGTTTTTT.